This T cell receptor (beta chain) was sequenced for a study of T cell changes during pregnancy in multiple sclerosis (dated by TCRdb to between 2018 and 2021). A note on the overall study: Changes in the T cell repertoire over the course of pregnancy were examined in this study in women with multiple sclerosis.

The library came from the immunoSEQ multiplex PCR assay. The clones in this table, taken by TCRdb from immuneACCESS, are in-frame only. Not every clone is retained; where verified, under half of the shortfall comes from an unresolved V gene, and the cause of the rest is unknown. The sample table lists 50,000 to 60,000 clones, 75% to 90% of them with a count of one. Around 0.58% of the sample comes from the top ten. This clone was detected only once. The target of this receptor is not known. There are no base qualities to consult, and no much larger clone falls within one base. Spanning cysteine to phenylalanine, the CDR3 consists of 14 amino acids. Left in the record is the CDR3 DNA by itself, 42 bases read in frame from the first base. Between the V and J ends, shortened by 4 bases and 2 bases respectively, the junction contains 9 bases. Taken from the germline V gene, the CDR1 and CDR2 loops are MDHEN and SYDVKM.

This TCR derives from a female donor with multiple sclerosis, enrolled in a pregnancy study. The sequence is built from TRBV28 and TRBJ1-5; the best D guess is TRBD1, with 5 bases matching. The specimen was CD4+ T cells from peripheral blood mononuclear cells, collected in the first trimester of pregnancy. The CDR3 reads CASSSGIGNQPQHF. The sequenced DNA is TGTGCCAGCAGTTCAGGGATCGGCAATCAGCCCCAGCATTTT. The CDR3, completed at both ends by the reference TRBV28 and TRBJ1-5 genes, gives the full variable domain DVKVTQSSRYLVKRTGEKVFLECVQDMDHENMFWYRQDPGLGLRLIYFSYDVKMKEKGDIPEGYSVSREKKERFSLILESASTNQTSMYLCASSSGIGNQPQHFGDGTRLSIL.